The 28 T cell receptor beta chains below all came from one sample that was sequenced in a study of monozygotic twins with inflammatory bowel disease. Using the 5' RACE reads, TCRdb records one entry per CDR3 protein without DNA. The listing records a few hundred thousand distinct CDR3 sequences. Sequencing was performed on blood. These TCRs come from a human donor with ulcerative colitis or Crohn's disease, or a healthy co-twin of an affected twin (not recorded which).

V is TRBV5-1 and J is TRBJ2-4; with no DNA, the TCRdb D assignment of TRBD1 cannot be verified. From germline, CDR1 is SGHRS and CDR2 YFSETQ. The CDR3 is 13 amino acids. CDR3 amino acids: CASSAGQGGIQYF.

The chain uses TRBV2 and TRBJ1-5. This CDR3 spans 13 amino acids. Germline V gene lookup returns CDR1 SNHLY and CDR2 FYNNEI. The CDR3 region is CASSRGRRQPQHF.

The chain recombines TRBV5-4 with TRBJ2-1; TCRdb reports TRBD1, a call that lacks DNA to check it against. The CDR3 has 15 amino acids. Germline loops: CDR1 SGHNT, CDR2 YYREEE (reference sequence). The CDR3 loop reads CASSLSAGGMNEQFF.

The chain combines TRBV20-1 with TRBJ1-5. The CDR3 covers 12 residues. Germline V gives CDR1 DFQATT, CDR2 SNEGSKA (reference sequence). CDR3 residues: CSARAALQPQHF.

V is TRBV11-2 and J is TRBJ1-2. This CDR3 region has 14 residues. Germline V CDR1 and CDR2: SGHAT, FQNNGV. This chain's CDR3 is CASREMGSNYGYTF.

This chain joins TRBV20-1 and TRBJ1-5; as DNA is missing, the TRBD1 call by TCRdb cannot be tested. The CDR3 is 15 residues long. Germline lookup yields CDR1 DFQATT and CDR2 SNEGSKA (reference sequence). The CDR3 here is CSATWGQGGNQPQHF.

The V and J genes are TRBV27 and TRBJ2-3. CDR1 MNHEY and CDR2 SMNVEV come from the germline V gene (reference sequence). This CDR3 spans 14 amino acids. CDR3 sequence: CASSLHGRTDTQYF.

The chain joins TRBV6-1 to TRBJ2-1. This CDR3 region has 15 residues. The germline V gene encodes CDR1 MNHNS and CDR2 SASEGT. The CDR3 reads CASSEYRGSYNEQLF.

The chain is built from TRBV5-1 and TRBJ2-1. The CDR3 loop spans 13 amino acids. Germline V gene sequence: CDR1 SGHRS, CDR2 YFSETQ. The CDR3 loop reads CASSLKSYNEQFF.

This chain connects TRBV7-3 to TRBJ2-7; TCRdb gives TRBD1 as the D gene, but with no DNA this cannot be confirmed. The CDR3 is made up of 16 amino acids. The V gene's germline CDR1 is SGHTA and CDR2 FQGTGA. The CDR3 spells CASRTSDRDASYEQYF.

V usage is TRBV5-6 and J usage is TRBJ1-1. The CDR3 spans 14 residues. The V gene's germline CDR1 is SGHDT and CDR2 YYEEEE. The chain's CDR3 is CASSFPQYRTEAFF. The whole variable domain, remainder taken from reference TRBV5-6 and TRBJ1-1, is DAGVTQSPTHLIKTRGQQVTLRCSPKSGHDTVSWYQQALGQGPQFIFQYYEEEERQRGNFPDRFSGHQFPNYSSELNVNALLLGDSALYLCASSFPQYRTEAFFGQGTRLTVV.

This chain joins TRBV10-1 and TRBJ2-7; absent DNA, TCRdb's TRBD1 call cannot be checked. From germline, CDR1 is WNHNN and CDR2 SYGVQD (reference sequence). The CDR3 contains 13 residues. CDR3 amino acids: CASSERQAYEQYF.

The chain joins TRBV29-1 to TRBJ2-3; the TRBD1 assignment by TCRdb is unverifiable without DNA. CDR3 length: 14 residues. Germline CDR1 SQVTM, CDR2 ANQGSEA. The CDR3 reads CSVSFGPSTDTQYF.

The V gene is TRBV7-6, the J gene TRBJ1-6. Looked up from germline, CDR1 is SGHVS and CDR2 is FNYEAQ. This CDR3 has 13 amino acids. CDR3 protein: CASSWEKGSPLHF.

J is TRBJ1-5 and V is TRBV12-3 or TRBV12-4. This CDR3 has 13 residues. The CDR3 loop is CASRQDTTLPQHF.

This chain connects TRBV28 to TRBJ1-5. CDR1 is MDHEN and CDR2 is SYDVKM in the germline V gene. The CDR3 length is 15 residues. The CDR3 reads CASSFYVGSNQPQHF.

This rearrangement joins TRBV20-1 to TRBJ2-4; there is no DNA to check the TCRdb D call of TRBD2. Germline CDR1 reads DFQATT; CDR2 reads SNEGSKA (reference sequence). The CDR3 extends over 15 amino acids. CDR3 in amino acids: CSAPRLAGVGNIQYF.

This chain joins TRBV12-3 or TRBV12-4 and TRBJ1-5; absent DNA, TCRdb's TRBD1 call cannot be checked. The CDR3 is 13 residues long. CDR3 loop: CASSPGWNQPQHF.

V gene TRBV11-3 combines with J gene TRBJ2-2. Germline assignment: CDR1 SGHNT and CDR2 YENEEA. This CDR3 has 13 residues. CDR3 residues: CASSFSSSGELFF. Supplemented by reference TRBV11-3 and TRBJ2-2, the full variable domain reads EAGVVQSPRYKIIEKKQPVAFWCNPISGHNTLYWYLQNLGQGPELLIRYENEEAVDDSQLPKDRFSAERLKGVDSTLKIQPAELGDSAVYLCASSFSSSGELFFGEGSRLTVL.

The chain recombines TRBV7-8 with TRBJ1-5. Germline assignment: CDR1 SGHVS and CDR2 FQNEAQ. The CDR3 runs 15 residues. CDR3 residues: CASSLAGELGQPQHF.

The rearrangement joins TRBV6-5 to TRBJ2-7; TCRdb's assignment of TRBD1 cannot be checked, as there is no DNA. CDR3 length: 13 amino acids. The germline V gene has CDR1 MNHEY and CDR2 SVGAGI. The CDR3 spells CASSYSGAGEQYF.

The chain couples TRBV25-1 to TRBJ2-2; TCRdb's D call, TRBD1, is unchecked because there is no DNA. The V gene's germline CDR1 is MGHDK and CDR2 SYGVNS. This CDR3 region has 16 residues. CDR3: CASSLQGGGRTGELFF.

This rearrangement joins TRBV7-2 to TRBJ1-1; absent DNA, TCRdb's TRBD1 call cannot be checked. The CDR3 runs 13 residues. Per the germline V gene, CDR1 is SGHTA and CDR2 is FQGNSA. CDR3 in amino acids: CASSGDGSTEAFF.

V usage is TRBV20-1 and J usage is TRBJ2-3; as DNA is missing, the TRBD2 call by TCRdb cannot be tested. The length of the CDR3 is 13 residues. CDR1 is DFQATT, CDR2 SNEGSKA, per germline (reference sequence). The CDR3: CSATPSGKETQYF.

The chain carries TRBV5-6 and TRBJ2-1; TCRdb indicates TRBD1, and absent DNA this call remains unverified. The CDR3 has 19 amino acids. From germline, CDR1 is SGHDT and CDR2 YYEEEE. The CDR3 is CASSLRVGVREWAYNEQFF.

The genes are TRBV7-8 and TRBJ2-4; TCRdb designates TRBD1, a call that cannot be tested without DNA. This CDR3 region has 13 residues. Germline CDR1 reads SGHVS; CDR2 reads FQNEAQ. The CDR3 is CASSLGQKNIQYF.

The CDR3 here is CASSYSSYEQYF. This chain links TRBV5-6 with TRBJ2-7. The CDR3 spans 12 residues. Germline CDR1 reads SGHDT; CDR2 reads YYEEEE.

J is TRBJ1-1 and V is TRBV20-1; with no DNA, the TCRdb D assignment of TRBD1 cannot be verified. Germline values: CDR1 DFQATT, CDR2 SNEGSKA (reference sequence). The CDR3 has 14 amino acids. This CDR3 reads CSARAGQKNTEAFF.